This is a list of T cell receptor beta chains from one sample in a study of blood T cell repertoires in COVID-19. The data were produced by immunoSEQ multiplex PCR, yet TCRdb's version contains in-frame clones alone and is incomplete. This sample has roughly 180,000 clones, with roughly 80% found just once. Specimen: PBMCs or T cells enriched from blood (not recorded which). The receptor source for this set is a woman aged 40 to 50 with acute COVID-19. Both conserved end residues are part of each CDR3.

v_gene: TRBV6-5; CDR3aa: CASTAGTGGSGYTF
v_gene: TRBV7-9; CDR3aa: CASSGQGAITEAFF
v_gene: TRBV7-3; CDR3aa: CASSLTGSSSYNEQFF
v_gene: TRBV15; CDR3aa: CATSIDRGWADTQYF
v_gene: TRBV15; CDR3aa: CATSRRTGPNEKLFF
v_gene: TRBV7-9; CDR3aa: CASSFGLAGTGANVLTF
v_gene: TRBV3-1/TRBV3-2; CDR3aa: CASSQGGGGLNTEAFF
v_gene: TRBV28; CDR3aa: CAIRDRLNQPQHF
v_gene: TRBV5-1; CDR3aa: CASRTGGGGEQYF
v_gene: TRBV18; CDR3aa: CASSRDRAPMNTEAFF
v_gene: TRBV30; CDR3aa: CAWSLPGNTEAFF
v_gene: TRBV5-6; CDR3aa: CASSFNRDNEQFF
v_gene: TRBV12-3/TRBV12-4; CDR3aa: CASSFPNGELFF
v_gene: TRBV9; CDR3aa: CASSVATGTTYEQFF
v_gene: TRBV20-1; CDR3aa: CSASDRLARNEQFF
v_gene: TRBV7-6; CDR3aa: CASSPGLGRSGELFF
v_gene: TRBV7-9; CDR3aa: CASSYGQGTEAFF
v_gene: TRBV19; CDR3aa: CASSINRLNTEAFF
v_gene: TRBV18; CDR3aa: CASSPGTSGRVEQFF
v_gene: TRBV3-1/TRBV3-2; CDR3aa: CASSERQAYSGNTIYF
v_gene: TRBV10-3; CDR3aa: CAISRLAGGPDTQYF
v_gene: TRBV7-9; CDR3aa: CASSPTRGETQYF
v_gene: TRBV3-1/TRBV3-2; CDR3aa: CASTPGTTGNTIYF
v_gene: TRBV5-1; CDR3aa: CASSAQGTSYNSPLHF
v_gene: TRBV3-1/TRBV3-2; CDR3aa: CASSLSGTRVRYNEQFF
v_gene: TRBV3-1/TRBV3-2; CDR3aa: CASSQAAGGQPQHF
v_gene: TRBV4-1; CDR3aa: CASSQDLSYSNQPQHF
v_gene: TRBV4-1; CDR3aa: CASSQDVAGGRNTQYF
v_gene: TRBV28; CDR3aa: CASSPTPGQGMDYGYTF
v_gene: TRBV4-2; CDR3aa: CASSQVFGNQPQHF
v_gene: TRBV5-1; CDR3aa: CATRTIHEAYEQYF